These T cell receptor beta chains were read from a single sample in a study of PD-1 blockade in mismatch repair-deficient tumors. Only in-frame clones appear in the TCRdb table, and some are missing; sequencing was by immunoSEQ multiplex PCR. The table lists some 110,000 clones, roughly 80% of them singletons, with about 4.5% in the top ten. The material sequenced was peripheral blood, taken approximately 14 months after starting pembrolizumab. These receptors were collected from an adult with mismatch repair-deficient cancer. The CDR3 runs from the conserved cysteine through the conserved F or W. Fields, in order: D gene, clone size, V gene, J gene, CDR3 protein, CDR3 DNA. A D gene is named only where the DNA matches it firmly. Clone size is shown for a subset of rows, as once, few, many or a class of expanded clone.

-	once	TRBV18	TRBJ2-1	CASSLTSQGFGEQFF	TGTGCCAGCTCACTTACATCCCAGGGTTTCGGTGAGCAGTTCTTC
TRBD1	-	TRBV10-3	TRBJ1-1	CAIRRWGQGNTEAFF	TGTGCCATCAGACGATGGGGACAGGGGAACACTGAAGCTTTCTTT
-	-	TRBV12-5	TRBJ1-2	CASGLKTGGLHYGYTF	TGTGCTAGTGGTTTGAAAACAGGAGGGTTGCACTATGGCTACACCTTC
-	-	TRBV28	TRBJ2-7	CASSFFLRQGERSKAYEQYF	TGTGCCAGCAGTTTTTTCCTGAGACAAGGGGAGAGGTCTAAGGCCTACGAGCAGTACTTC
-	-	TRBV14	TRBJ1-4	CASSQPQGKVTNEKLFF	TGTGCCAGCAGCCAACCCCAGGGGAAGGTCACTAATGAAAAACTGTTTTTT
TRBD1	-	TRBV5-8	TRBJ1-1	CASSFNPGGVGTEAFF	TGTGCCAGCAGCTTTAATCCAGGGGGCGTTGGGACTGAAGCTTTCTTT
TRBD2	-	TRBV6-5	TRBJ2-1	CASGSTSGSRDEQFF	TGTGCCAGCGGATCTACTAGCGGGAGTCGGGATGAGCAGTTCTTC
-	-	TRBV7-9	TRBJ1-1	CASSRSWEITEAFF	TGTGCCAGCAGCCGATCCTGGGAGATCACTGAAGCTTTCTTT
-	-	TRBV27	TRBJ2-7	CASSLIGAYEQYF	TGTGCCAGCAGTTTAATAGGGGCCTACGAGCAGTACTTC
TRBD1	-	TRBV19	TRBJ2-5	CASSQGTAQETQYF	TGTGCCAGTAGCCAAGGGACAGCCCAAGAGACCCAGTACTTC
-	-	TRBV5-1	TRBJ1-3	CASSSTPASGNTIYF	TGCGCCAGCAGCAGCACACCAGCCTCTGGAAACACCATATATTTT
TRBD1	-	TRBV9	TRBJ1-1	CASSVAGQVNTEAFF	TGTGCCAGCAGCGTGGCCGGACAGGTTAACACTGAAGCTTTCTTT
TRBD2	-	TRBV7-9	TRBJ2-1	CASSAPGLAGGNEQFF	TGTGCCAGCAGCGCCCCCGGGCTAGCGGGAGGGAATGAGCAGTTCTTC
-	-	TRBV7-9	TRBJ2-4	CASSRDSGVVAKNIQYF	TGTGCCAGCAGCAGAGATAGTGGAGTCGTGGCCAAAAACATTCAGTACTTC
TRBD2	once	TRBV7-3	TRBJ2-1	CASSLKLAGHNEQFF	TGTGCCAGCAGCTTAAAGCTAGCGGGCCACAATGAGCAGTTCTTC
-	few	TRBV30	TRBJ2-3	CAWGTLTDTQYF	TGTGCCTGGGGGACCCTGACGGATACGCAGTATTTT
-	-	TRBV18	TRBJ1-5	CASSGVGVGNQPQHF	TGTGCCAGCTCAGGGGTGGGGGTCGGCAATCAGCCCCAGCATTTT
TRBD1	-	TRBV5-1	TRBJ2-7	CASSLVSGGSYEQYF	TGCGCCAGCAGCTTGGTTTCAGGGGGCTCCTACGAGCAGTACTTC
-	-	TRBV7-8	TRBJ1-2	CASSLDSSVRGYTF	TGTGCCAGCAGCTTAGATAGTAGCGTACGCGGCTACACCTTC
-	-	TRBV9	TRBJ1-3	CASSVGRGGNTIYF	TGTGCCAGCAGCGTAGGACGGGGTGGAAACACCATATATTTT
-	-	TRBV20-1	TRBJ2-7	CSAKGDYEQYF	TGCAGTGCTAAAGGGGACTACGAGCAGTACTTC
TRBD1	-	TRBV27	TRBJ1-1	CASSPQGLNTEAFF	TGTGCCAGCAGTCCACAGGGGCTCAACACTGAAGCTTTCTTT
-	-	TRBV7-9	TRBJ2-1	CASSFQFAEQFF	TGTGCCAGCAGCTTCCAGTTTGCTGAGCAGTTCTTC
TRBD1	once	TRBV9	TRBJ2-2	CASSVQGDTGELFF	TGTGCCAGCAGCGTACAGGGGGACACCGGGGAGCTGTTTTTT
-	-	TRBV9	TRBJ2-2	CASSLLAEATGELFF	TGTGCCAGCAGTCTACTAGCCGAAGCCACCGGGGAGCTGTTTTTT
TRBD2	-	TRBV6-4	TRBJ2-1	CASSESSGTYNEQFF	TGTGCCAGCAGTGAGTCTAGCGGAACCTACAATGAGCAGTTCTTC
-	-	TRBV5-1	TRBJ1-5	CASSFDSNQPQHF	TGCGCCAGCAGCTTCGACAGTAATCAGCCCCAGCATTTT
-	-	TRBV6-1	TRBJ1-4	CASSETRGTGEKLFF	TGTGCCAGCAGTGAGACCAGGGGAACAGGTGAAAAACTGTTTTTT
-	few	TRBV5-6	TRBJ1-2	CASSLRLADWGYTF	TGTGCCAGCAGCTTGCGGTTAGCGGACTGGGGCTACACCTTC
-	-	TRBV7-3	TRBJ2-1	CASSLTFENEQFF	TGTGCCAGCAGCTTAACGTTCGAGAATGAGCAGTTCTTC
TRBD2	-	TRBV10-3	TRBJ2-1	CAISESWSGTSYNEQFF	TGTGCCATCAGTGAGTCGTGGAGCGGGACCTCCTACAATGAGCAGTTCTTC
-	-	TRBV4-2	TRBJ2-7	CASSQDPSRGGRPPREQYF	TGTGCCAGCAGCCAAGATCCTTCAAGGGGTGGGAGGCCGCCCCGCGAGCAGTACTTC
-	-	TRBV4-1	TRBJ1-1	CASSQKGGIRTEAFF	TGCGCCAGCAGCCAAAAGGGGGGAATTCGCACTGAAGCTTTCTTT
TRBD2	once	TRBV5-6	TRBJ2-5	CASSPGLAGNQETQYF	TGTGCCAGCAGCCCAGGACTAGCGGGAAATCAAGAGACCCAGTACTTC
TRBD2	-	TRBV6-1	TRBJ2-3	CASSVSGGTWGTQYF	TGTGCCAGCAGTGTTAGCGGGGGAACTTGGGGTACGCAGTATTTT
-	-	TRBV4-1	TRBJ1-2	CASSQVGSPSGSGYTF	TGCGCCAGCAGCCAAGTCGGGAGTCCCTCAGGGAGTGGCTACACCTTC
-	few	TRBV27	TRBJ1-2	CASHTLGYGYTF	TGTGCCAGCCACACGCTAGGATATGGCTACACCTTC
TRBD2	-	TRBV12-5	TRBJ2-7	CATSLAGFSYEQYF	TGTGCTACCTCCCTAGCGGGGTTCTCCTACGAGCAGTACTTC
TRBD2	-	TRBV7-8	TRBJ2-7	CASSFGGLAGGIHYEQYF	TGTGCCAGCAGCTTCGGGGGACTAGCGGGAGGTATTCACTACGAGCAGTACTTC
-	few	TRBV4-2	TRBJ2-1	CASSQDGVGVFF	TGTGCCAGCAGCCAAGATGGGGTAGGTGTATTCTTC
TRBD2	once	TRBV29-1	TRBJ2-1	CSVETLAAGGYNEQFF	TGCAGCGTTGAAACCCTAGCGGCCGGTGGCTACAATGAGCAGTTCTTC
TRBD1	-	TRBV7-9	TRBJ2-5	CASSPSGTGGKETQYF	TGTGCCAGCAGCCCCTCCGGGACAGGGGGCAAGGAGACCCAGTACTTC
-	-	TRBV6-5	TRBJ2-5	CASRSPGGEETQYF	TGTGCCAGCAGATCACCAGGAGGAGAAGAGACCCAGTACTTC
TRBD2	-	TRBV4-3	TRBJ2-2	CASSQDSGELAGPGTGELFF	TGCGCCAGCAGCCAAGATTCCGGGGAACTAGCGGGCCCCGGGACCGGGGAGCTGTTTTTT
-	-	TRBV27	TRBJ2-7	CATRQAWADEQYF	TGTGCCACCCGACAGGCATGGGCGGACGAGCAGTACTTC
-	-	TRBV13	TRBJ1-1	CASSSEGSEAFF	TGTGCCAGCAGTTCCGAGGGTTCTGAAGCTTTCTTT
TRBD1	-	TRBV7-7	TRBJ2-2	CASSSDRGRRAGELFF	TGTGCTAGCAGCTCAGACAGGGGGCGACGGGCCGGGGAGCTGTTTTTT
-	-	TRBV19	TRBJ2-3	CASSMGRLRGTDTQYF	TGTGCCAGTAGTATGGGCCGCCTTCGAGGCACAGATACGCAGTATTTT
TRBD1	-	TRBV5-4	TRBJ2-5	CASSNVRGQETQYF	TGTGCCAGCAGCAACGTCAGGGGGCAAGAGACCCAGTACTTC
TRBD2	-	TRBV19	TRBJ2-2	CASSMVLAGGVNTGELFF	TGTGCCAGTAGTATGGTTCTAGCGGGAGGAGTGAACACCGGGGAGCTGTTTTTT
TRBD2	-	TRBV4-2	TRBJ2-1	CASSLTLAGDPSYNEQFF	TGTGCCAGCAGCCTCACACTAGCGGGAGACCCCTCCTACAATGAGCAGTTCTTC
TRBD2	-	TRBV28	TRBJ2-1	CASSLGTSGNGRNEQFF	TGTGCCAGCAGTTTAGGAACTAGCGGGAATGGAAGGAATGAGCAGTTCTTC
-	-	TRBV15	TRBJ1-4	CATRPGDENEKLFF	TGTGCCACCAGGCCAGGGGATGAAAATGAAAAACTGTTTTTT
-	few	TRBV9	TRBJ2-7	CASSAGGSYEQYF	TGTGCCAGCAGCGCCGGCGGATCCTACGAGCAGTACTTC
-	-	TRBV14	TRBJ1-4	CASSRITPTNEKLFF	TGTGCCAGCAGCCGCATCACCCCAACTAATGAAAAACTGTTTTTT
TRBD1	-	TRBV7-9	TRBJ2-3	CASSLARDRKVDTQYF	TGTGCCAGCAGCTTAGCCCGGGACAGGAAAGTCGATACGCAGTATTTT
-	-	TRBV6-5	TRBJ2-7	CASSPDFNYEQYF	TGTGCCAGCAGCCCCGACTTTAATTACGAGCAGTACTTC
TRBD2	few	TRBV7-2	TRBJ2-7	CASSPGLAEPPYEQYF	TGTGCCAGCAGCCCGGGACTAGCGGAGCCTCCCTACGAGCAGTACTTC
TRBD2	once	TRBV7-9	TRBJ2-7	CASSLGTSGPGEQYF	TGTGCCAGCAGCTTAGGGACTAGCGGCCCGGGGGAGCAGTACTTC